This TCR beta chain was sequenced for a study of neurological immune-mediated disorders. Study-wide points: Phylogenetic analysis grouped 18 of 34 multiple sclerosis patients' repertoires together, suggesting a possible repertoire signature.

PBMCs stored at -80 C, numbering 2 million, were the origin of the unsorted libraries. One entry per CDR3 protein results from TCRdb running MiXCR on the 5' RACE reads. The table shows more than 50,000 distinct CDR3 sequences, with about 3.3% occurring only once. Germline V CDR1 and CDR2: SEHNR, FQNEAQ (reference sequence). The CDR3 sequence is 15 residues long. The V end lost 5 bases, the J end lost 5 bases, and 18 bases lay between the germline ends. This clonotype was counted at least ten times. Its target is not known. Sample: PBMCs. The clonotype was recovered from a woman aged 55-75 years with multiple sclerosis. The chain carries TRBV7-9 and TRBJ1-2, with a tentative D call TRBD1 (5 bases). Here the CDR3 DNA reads TGTGCCAGCAGCCTGAAACCGGGACTTCCGTATGGCTACACCTTC. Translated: CASSLKPGLPYGYTF.